A single TCR beta chain is shown here with its context. What it recognizes is unknown. The V gene lost 0 bases and the J gene lost 2 bases, with 8 bases spanning the gap. Germline CDR1 is GTSNPN and CDR2 is SVGIG (reference sequence). The CDR3 has 15 amino acids. Attachment of unique molecular identifiers to individual cDNA molecules was performed. TCRdb reprocessed the 5' RACE reads via MiXCR and lists one record per CDR3 protein. The table records fewer than 120,000 distinct CDR3 sequences, about 12% of them present only once. This specimen comes from a study of early T cells in non-severe SARS-CoV-2 infection. Looking at the study overall: From unsorted whole blood, bulk RNA was sequenced, and the chains remained unpaired.

Findings and limits, study-wide: Lookups in VDJdb leaned toward anti-spike CD8 responses and missed private and CD4 specificities.

The specimen comprised whole blood, sampled at baseline. The J gene is TRBJ2-6, the V gene TRBV30; D may be TRBD2 (5 bases). The TCR sequence derives from an adult who was a healthcare worker with PCR-confirmed SARS-CoV-2 infection or an uninfected control (not recorded which). CDR3 protein: CAWSVDGAGANVLTF. For the CDR3, the DNA is TGTGCCTGGAGTGTAGACGGGGCTGGGGCCAACGTCCTGACTTTC.